This entry describes one T cell receptor (beta chain). Its antigen is unidentified. The data derive from a study of T cells after yellow fever vaccination. Overall study results and limits: Among all clonotypes, a small share was observed in both CD4 and CD8 compartments.

Germline V CDR1 and CDR2: SGHDT, YYEEEE. This CDR3 is 16 amino acids long. Trimming removed 2 bases from V and 2 bases from J; junction bases left unmatched: 5. Each CDR3 protein gets one entry after TCRdb re-called the 5' RACE reads with MiXCR. Altogether 500,000 to 650,000 distinct CDR3 sequences are present, 13% being singletons, with the ten largest covering 11% to 15%. The chain uses TRBV5-6 and TRBJ2-1; 9 bases align to TRBD1. This clonotype originated in a man younger than 40 who received the YFV17D yellow fever vaccine. The material sequenced was PBMCs, taken on the day of the yellow fever booster vaccination. DNA of the CDR3: TGTGCCAGCAGCTTCCGAGGGACAGGGCCCTACAATGAGCAGTTCTTC. Its translation is CASSFRGTGPYNEQFF.